This T cell receptor (beta chain) was captured in a study of early T cells in non-severe SARS-CoV-2 infection. Study details: The chains were unpaired, and the sequenced material was bulk RNA from unsorted whole blood.

Many counts were recorded for this clonotype. CDR1 SGHAT and CDR2 FQNNGV come from the germline V gene. CDR3 size: 17 residues. The V and J ends lost 5 bases and 3 bases, in that order; junction bases with no gene match: 9. TCRdb ran MiXCR on the 5' RACE reads and lists one entry per CDR3 protein. This table has 25,000 to 35,000 distinct CDR3 sequences, 4.5% to 7% appearing once. The sequenced sample was whole blood. The receptor was isolated from an adult who was a healthcare worker with PCR-confirmed SARS-CoV-2 infection or an uninfected control (not recorded which). V usage is TRBV11-2 and J usage is TRBJ2-1, with 11 bases aligning to TRBD2. The CDR3 DNA is TGTGCCAGCAGCCGTCTTAGCGGGAGGGGGCTCTACAATGAGCAGTTCTTC. This sequence encodes CASSRLSGRGLYNEQFF. Looking up the rest from reference TRBV11-2 and TRBJ2-1 gives the full variable domain: EAGVAQSPRYKIIEKRQSVAFWCNPISGHATLYWYQQILGQGPKLLIQFQNNGVVDDSQLPKDRFSAERLKGVDSTLKIQPAKLEDSAVYLCASSRLSGRGLYNEQFFGPGTRLTVL.